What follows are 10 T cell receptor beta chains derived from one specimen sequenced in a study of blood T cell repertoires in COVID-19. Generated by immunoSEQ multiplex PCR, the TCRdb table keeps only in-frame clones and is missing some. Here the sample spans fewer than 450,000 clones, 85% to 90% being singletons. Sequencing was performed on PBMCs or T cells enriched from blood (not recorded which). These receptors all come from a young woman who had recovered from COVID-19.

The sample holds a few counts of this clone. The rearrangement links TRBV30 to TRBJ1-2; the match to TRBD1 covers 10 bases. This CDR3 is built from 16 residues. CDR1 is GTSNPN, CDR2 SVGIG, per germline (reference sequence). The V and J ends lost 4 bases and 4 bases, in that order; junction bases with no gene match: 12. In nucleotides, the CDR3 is TGTGCCTGGACCGGGGGACAGGGGCCGTATCGCTATGGCTACACCTTC. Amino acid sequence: CAWTGGQGPYRYGYTF.

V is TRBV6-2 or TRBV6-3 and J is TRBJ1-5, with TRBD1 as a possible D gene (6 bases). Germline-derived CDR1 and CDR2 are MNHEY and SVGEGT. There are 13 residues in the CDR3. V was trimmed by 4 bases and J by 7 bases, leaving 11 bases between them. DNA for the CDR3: TGTGCCAGCAGTTGGGGGCCCAGGCAGCCCCAGCATTTT. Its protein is CASSWGPRQPQHF.

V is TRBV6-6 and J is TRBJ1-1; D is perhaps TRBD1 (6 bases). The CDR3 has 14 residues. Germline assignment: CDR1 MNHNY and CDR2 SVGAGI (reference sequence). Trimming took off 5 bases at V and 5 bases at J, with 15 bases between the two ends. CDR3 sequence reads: CASSRSHRDTEAFF. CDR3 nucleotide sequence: TGTGCCAGCAGTCGATCGCACAGGGATACTGAAGCTTTCTTT.

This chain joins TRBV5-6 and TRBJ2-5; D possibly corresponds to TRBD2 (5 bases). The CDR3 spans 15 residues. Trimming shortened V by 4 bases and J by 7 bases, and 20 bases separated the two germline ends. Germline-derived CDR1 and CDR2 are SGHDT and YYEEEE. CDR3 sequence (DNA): TGTGCCAGCAGCGGCCCGCCAACTCGCGCGGGGACCCAGTACTTC. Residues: CASSGPPTRAGTQYF. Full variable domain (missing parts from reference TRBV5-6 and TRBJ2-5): DAGVTQSPTHLIKTRGQQVTLRCSPKSGHDTVSWYQQALGQGPQFIFQYYEEEERQRGNFPDRFSGHQFPNYSSELNVNALLLGDSALYLCASSGPPTRAGTQYFGPGTRLLVL.

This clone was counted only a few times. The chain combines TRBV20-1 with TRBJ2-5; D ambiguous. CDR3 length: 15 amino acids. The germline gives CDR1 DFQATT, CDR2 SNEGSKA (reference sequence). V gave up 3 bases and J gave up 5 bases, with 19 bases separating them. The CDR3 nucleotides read TGCAGTGCTAGTACCCCCCTAGATGTGATCGAGACCCAGTACTTC. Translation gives CSASTPLDVIETQYF.

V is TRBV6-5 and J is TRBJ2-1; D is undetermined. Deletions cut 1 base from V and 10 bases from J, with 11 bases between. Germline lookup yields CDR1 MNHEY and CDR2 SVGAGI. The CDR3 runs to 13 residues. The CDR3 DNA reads TGTGCCAGCAGTTACTTCCCTGGCGGCGAGCAGTTCTTC. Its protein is CASSYFPGGEQFF.

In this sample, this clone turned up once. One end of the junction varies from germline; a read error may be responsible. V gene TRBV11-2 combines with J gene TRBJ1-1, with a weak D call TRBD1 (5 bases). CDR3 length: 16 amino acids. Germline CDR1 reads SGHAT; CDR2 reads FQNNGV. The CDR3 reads CASSSDSDVMNTEAFF. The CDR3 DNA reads TGTGCCAGCAGCTCTGACAGTGATGTTATGAACACTGAGGCTTTCTTT.

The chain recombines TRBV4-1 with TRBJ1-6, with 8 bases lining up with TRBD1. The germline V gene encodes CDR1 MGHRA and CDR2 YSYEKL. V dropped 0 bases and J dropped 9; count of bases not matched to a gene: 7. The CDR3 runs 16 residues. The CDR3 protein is CASSQEAQGESSPLHF. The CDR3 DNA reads TGCGCCAGCAGCCAAGAGGCACAGGGGGAGAGTTCACCCCTCCACTTT.

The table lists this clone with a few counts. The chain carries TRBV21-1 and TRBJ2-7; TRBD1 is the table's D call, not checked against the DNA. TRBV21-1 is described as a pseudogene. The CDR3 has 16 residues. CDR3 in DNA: TGTGCCAGCAGCAAAGAAGGAGGGACAGGGACGTACGAGCAGTACTTC. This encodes CASSKEGGTGTYEQYF.

The CDR3 DNA follows: TGCGCCAGCAGCCAAGAGGCAGGGGGACCCTTACCCAACACTGAAGCTTTCTTT. Residues: CASSQEAGGPLPNTEAFF. This chain links TRBV4-3 with TRBJ1-1; 7 bases match TRBD1. Germline V lookup: CDR1 LGHNA, CDR2 YSLEER. The CDR3 totals 18 residues. The ends lost 0 bases at V and 2 bases at J; junction bases unmatched: 12.